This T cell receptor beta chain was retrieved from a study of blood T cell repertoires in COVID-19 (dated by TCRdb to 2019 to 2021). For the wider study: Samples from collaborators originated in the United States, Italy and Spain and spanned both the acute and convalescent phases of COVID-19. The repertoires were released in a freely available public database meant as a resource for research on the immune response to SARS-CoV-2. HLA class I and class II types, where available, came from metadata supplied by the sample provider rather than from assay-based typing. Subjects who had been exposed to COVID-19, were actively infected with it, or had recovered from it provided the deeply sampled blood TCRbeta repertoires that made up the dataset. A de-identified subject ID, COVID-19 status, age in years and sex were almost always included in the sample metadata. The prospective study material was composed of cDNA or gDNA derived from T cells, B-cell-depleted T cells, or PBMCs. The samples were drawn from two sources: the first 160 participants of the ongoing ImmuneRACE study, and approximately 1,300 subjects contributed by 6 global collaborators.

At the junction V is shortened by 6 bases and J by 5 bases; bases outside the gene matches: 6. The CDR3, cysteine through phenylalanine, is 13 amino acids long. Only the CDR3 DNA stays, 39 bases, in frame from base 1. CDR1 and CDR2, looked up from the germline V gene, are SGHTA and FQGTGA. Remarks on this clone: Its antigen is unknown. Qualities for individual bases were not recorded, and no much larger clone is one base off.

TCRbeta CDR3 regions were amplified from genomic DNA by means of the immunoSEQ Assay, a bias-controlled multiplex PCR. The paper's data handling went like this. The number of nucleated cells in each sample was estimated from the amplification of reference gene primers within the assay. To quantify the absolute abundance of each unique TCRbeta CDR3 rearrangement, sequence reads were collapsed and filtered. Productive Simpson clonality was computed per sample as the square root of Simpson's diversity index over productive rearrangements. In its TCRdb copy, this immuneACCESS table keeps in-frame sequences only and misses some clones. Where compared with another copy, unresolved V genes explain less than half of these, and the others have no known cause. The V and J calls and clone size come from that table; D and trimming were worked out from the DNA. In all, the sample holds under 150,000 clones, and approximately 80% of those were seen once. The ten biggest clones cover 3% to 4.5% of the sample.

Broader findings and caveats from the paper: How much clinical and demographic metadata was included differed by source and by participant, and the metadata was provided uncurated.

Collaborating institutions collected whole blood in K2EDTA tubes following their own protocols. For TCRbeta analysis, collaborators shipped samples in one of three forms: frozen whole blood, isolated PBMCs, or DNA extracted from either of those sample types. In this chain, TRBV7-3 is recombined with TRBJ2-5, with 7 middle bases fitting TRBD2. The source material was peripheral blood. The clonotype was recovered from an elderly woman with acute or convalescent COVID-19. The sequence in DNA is TGTGCCAGCAGTTACAGCGGGGTGGAGACCCAGTACTTC. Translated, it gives CASSYSGVETQYF.